Below are 32 T cell receptor beta chains sequenced from a single sample in a study of OX40 agonist ivuxolimab in advanced cancers. Method: immunoSEQ multiplex PCR; TCRdb's copy keeps in-frame clones and lacks some. The table includes tens of thousands of clones, more than 85% detected once. The sample was CD4+ or CD8+ T cells sorted from blood, taken in a trial of the OX40 agonist ivuxolimab. Source of these receptors: an adult with an advanced solid tumor such as melanoma, head and neck, liver or kidney cancer.

J is TRBJ1-3 and V is TRBV9, with a tentative D call TRBD1 (6 bases). V shed 0 bases and J shed 4 bases, with 11 bases lying between them. The CDR3 loop spans 15 amino acids. CDR1 and CDR2 (germline): SGDLS, YYNGEE. The CDR3 DNA follows: TGTGCCAGCAGCGTAGAGGGGGGTGAGGGAAACACCATATATTTT. Amino acid sequence: CASSVEGGEGNTIYF.

This chain connects TRBV5-1 to TRBJ1-1; D perhaps matches TRBD1 (6 bases). CDR1 is SGHRS and CDR2 is YFSETQ in the germline V gene. Trimming removed 3 bases at V and 4 bases at J, with 19 bases between. The CDR3 runs 16 residues. The DNA for the CDR3 is TGCGCCAGCAGCTCCCACGGCGGGGGCCGGGGCACTGAAGCTTTCTTT. Translating gives CASSSHGGGRGTEAFF. Full variable domain (missing parts from reference TRBV5-1 and TRBJ1-1): KAGVTQTPRYLIKTRGQQVTLSCSPISGHRSVSWYQQTPGQGLQFLFEYFSETQRNKGNFPGRFSGRQFSNSRSEMNVSTLELGDSALYLCASSSHGGGRGTEAFFGQGTRLTVV.

This clone appeared a few times. The rearrangement uses TRBV19 and TRBJ2-1; 9 nucleotides align to TRBD1. The germline gives CDR1 LNHDA, CDR2 SQIVND (reference sequence). After removal of 5 bases from V and 9 bases from J, the junction contained 8 bases not matched to a gene. This CDR3 has 14 amino acids. The CDR3 region is CASSRQGGNSEQFF. As DNA, the CDR3 is TGTGCCAGTAGTCGACAGGGGGGGAATAGTGAGCAGTTCTTC.

The chain recombines TRBV28 with TRBJ1-2; unclear D gene. V shed 10 bases and J shed 8 bases, with 11 bases lying between them. The CDR3 runs 10 residues. In germline, CDR1 is MDHEN, CDR2 SYDVKM. CDR3 amino acids: CAIESRGYTF. The CDR3 DNA is TGTGCCATCGAAAGTCGGGGCTACACCTTC.

This clone was seen more than once but under ten times. The chain couples TRBV2 to TRBJ2-7; D may be TRBD1 (5 bases). The germline V and J ends were trimmed by 6 bases and 7 bases, with 10 bases remaining between them. CDR1 is SNHLY and CDR2 is FYNNEI in the germline V gene. This CDR3 contains 11 residues. CDR3 in DNA: TGTGCCAGCAGATCGCAGGGTGAGCAGTACTTC. This gives the protein CASRSQGEQYF.

The rearrangement links TRBV5-1 to TRBJ1-4; D is unresolved. The CDR3 has 15 residues. Germline V CDR1 and CDR2: SGHRS, YFSETQ. Trimming stripped 1 base from V and 3 bases from J, with 10 bases between. Written as DNA, the CDR3 is TGCGCCAGCAGCTTGCTCCGTAATTCTAATGAAAAACTGTTTTTT. Residues: CASSLLRNSNEKLFF.

The chain has TRBV6-6 and TRBJ2-7; 8 bases line up with TRBD2. Germline V gene data show CDR1 as MNHNY and CDR2 as SVGAGI (reference sequence). J was trimmed by 4 bases and V by 6 bases; bases with no gene match: 8. This CDR3 has 14 residues. The CDR3 bases are TGTGCCAGCAGCCCCGGGACTAGTCGGTACGAGCAGTACTTC. This translates into CASSPGTSRYEQYF.

This sequence joins TRBV4-1 and TRBJ1-3; TRBD1 matches 7 bases. Unmatched junction bases numbered 11, after V lost 0 bases and J lost 0 bases. Germline loops: CDR1 MGHRA, CDR2 YSYEKL. This CDR3 comprises 19 residues. The CDR3: CASSQEGPRGTASGNTIYF. CDR3 DNA sequence: TGCGCCAGCAGCCAAGAAGGACCCCGGGGGACAGCCTCTGGAAACACCATATATTTT.

The chain couples TRBV18 to TRBJ2-7; the match to TRBD1 covers 7 bases. CDR3 size: 16 residues. V was clipped by 3 bases and J by 3 bases; unmatched bases: 11. Germline lookup yields CDR1 KGHSH and CDR2 LQKENI. CDR3 protein: CASSPRTGIAIYEQYF. The CDR3 DNA is TGTGCCAGCTCACCCAGGACAGGCATCGCAATCTACGAGCAGTACTTC.

J is TRBJ1-4 and V is TRBV5-4, with a possible D match to TRBD1 (6 bases). This CDR3 is built from 14 residues. V was trimmed by 4 bases and J by 3 bases, leaving 10 bases between them. Germline loops: CDR1 SGHNT, CDR2 YYREEE (reference sequence). The CDR3 sequence: CASSGTRPNEKLFF. DNA for the CDR3: TGTGCCAGCAGCGGGACAAGGCCTAATGAAAAACTGTTTTTT.

The chain uses TRBV6-5 and TRBJ1-2, with unresolved D. There are 11 residues in the CDR3. Germline V gives CDR1 MNHEY, CDR2 SVGAGI. The ends were cut back, 7 bases at V and 3 bases at J, with 6 bases in the middle. CDR3 nucleotides: TGTGCCAGCATGGACCACTATGGCTACACCTTC. Translating it yields CASMDHYGYTF.

The chain recombines TRBV28 with TRBJ1-2; 7 nucleotides agree with TRBD1. The trim removed 6 bases at V and 3 bases at J, leaving 4 bases unmatched. The CDR3 runs to 13 residues. Germline assignment: CDR1 MDHEN and CDR2 SYDVKM. The CDR3 reads CASRTGNYYGYTF. Here the CDR3 DNA reads TGTGCCAGCAGGACAGGGAATTACTATGGCTACACCTTC.

The chain combines TRBV7-3 with TRBJ2-1; 7 bases agree with TRBD2. Unmatched junction bases numbered 6, after V lost 0 bases and J lost 7 bases. This CDR3 spans 15 amino acids. Germline V lookup: CDR1 SGHTA, CDR2 FQGTGA. In DNA form, the CDR3 reads TGTGCCAGCAGCTTAACGGGCCTAGCGGAGAATGAGCAGTTCTTC. This gives the protein CASSLTGLAENEQFF.

The chain couples TRBV5-1 to TRBJ2-1; 9 bases are shared with TRBD2. The CDR3 consists of 15 residues. The germline V gene encodes CDR1 SGHRS and CDR2 YFSETQ. V was pared by 1 base and J by 8 bases, with 7 bases of the junction left unmatched. This chain's CDR3 is CASSLIAGANYEQFF. CDR3 in DNA: TGCGCCAGCAGCTTGATAGCGGGAGCCAACTATGAGCAGTTCTTC.

The chain combines TRBV7-6 with TRBJ2-1; the match to TRBD2 covers 11 bases. The CDR3 sequence is 13 residues long. V was pared by 4 bases and J by 12 bases, with 5 bases of the junction left unmatched. Per the germline V gene, CDR1 is SGHVS and CDR2 is FNYEAQ. CDR3 in DNA: TGTGCCAGCAGCTCCTCCCTAGCGGGAGGGCAGTTCTTC. This codes for CASSSSLAGGQFF.

The V and J genes are TRBV10-3 and TRBJ2-2, with unresolved D. CDR1 ENHRY and CDR2 SYGVKD come from the germline V gene. The CDR3 runs 14 residues. The germline V and J ends were trimmed by 7 bases and 1 base, with 10 bases remaining between them. CDR3: CAITPGQNTGELFF. CDR3 nucleotides: TGTGCCATCACTCCGGGCCAGAACACCGGGGAGCTGTTTTTT.

This clone was seen a handful of times. CDR3 DNA sequence: TGCGCCAGCAGCCAAGATTCGGGTAAGGGACTAGCGTTCTCCTACAATGAGCAGTTCTTC. Amino acid sequence: CASSQDSGKGLAFSYNEQFF. The V and J genes are TRBV4-3 and TRBJ2-1; 10 nucleotides align to TRBD2. The J segment lost 0 bases and the V segment lost 0 bases, leaving 11 bases of the junction unmatched. This CDR3 comprises 20 residues. Germline CDR1 LGHNA, CDR2 YSLEER.

This clone was observed once. The chain employs TRBV6-6 and TRBJ2-5; D call uncertain. CDR1 is MNHNY and CDR2 is SVGAGI in the germline V gene (reference sequence). V shed 6 bases and J shed 5 bases, with 10 bases lying between them. The CDR3 loop spans 12 amino acids. CDR3 in amino acids: CASRPHVETQYF. For the CDR3, the DNA is TGTGCCAGCAGACCACACGTTGAGACCCAGTACTTC.

V gene TRBV5-8 combines with J gene TRBJ1-2; D gene ambiguous. V was cut by 0 bases and J by 6 bases, with 9 bases left in between. The germline V gene encodes CDR1 SGHTS and CDR2 YDEGEE. The CDR3 totals 13 residues. The CDR3 loop reads CASSLAGSNGYTF. The CDR3 DNA follows: TGTGCCAGCAGCTTGGCGGGTTCGAATGGCTACACCTTC.

The rearrangement joins TRBV7-9 to TRBJ2-7; 7 bases are shared with TRBD1. Per germline, CDR1 SEHNR and CDR2 FQNEAQ (reference sequence). The CDR3 loop spans 13 amino acids. The J segment lost 5 bases and the V segment lost 5 bases, leaving 6 bases of the junction unmatched. In nucleotides, the CDR3 is TGTGCCAGCAGCCAAGACAGGGCCCACGAGCAGTACTTC. It yields the protein CASSQDRAHEQYF.

This clone was seen only a few times. V is TRBV7-6 and J is TRBJ2-7; possibly TRBD1 or TRBD2 for D (5 bases each). CDR3 length: 14 residues. Trimming stripped 6 bases from V and 3 bases from J, with 15 bases between. Germline CDR1 reads SGHVS; CDR2 reads FNYEAQ. The CDR3, as DNA: TGTGCCAGCAGTTCCCCGGGGCTTTACTACGAGCAGTACTTC. This encodes CASSSPGLYYEQYF.

The rearrangement links TRBV6-1 to TRBJ2-1; D is undetermined. This CDR3 comprises 14 residues. From germline, CDR1 is MNHNS and CDR2 SASEGT. Trimming took off 4 bases at V and 0 bases at J, with 7 bases between the two ends. The CDR3, as DNA: TGTGCCAGCAGTGTGTGGAGCTCCTACAATGAGCAGTTCTTC. This codes for CASSVWSSYNEQFF.

The V call is TRBV7-2, the J call TRBJ1-5; 9 bases are shared with TRBD1. The CDR3 covers 13 residues. Germline V gene data show CDR1 as SGHTA and CDR2 as FQGNSA. J lost 5 bases, V lost 4 bases, and 0 bases had no gene match. Here the CDR3 DNA reads TGTGCCAGCAGCTGGGACAGGGATCAGCCCCAGCATTTT. As protein: CASSWDRDQPQHF.

Written as DNA, the CDR3 is TGTGCCAGCAACTTAGCGGGAGTCAATGAGCAGTTCTTC. It translates to CASNLAGVNEQFF. The chain links TRBV14 to TRBJ2-1; 9 bases match TRBD2. This CDR3 has 13 amino acids. Losses at the gene ends were 7 bases for V and 6 bases for J; bases not matched to a gene: 4. CDR1 SGHDN and CDR2 FVKESK come from the germline V gene.

The chain links TRBV25-1 to TRBJ2-7; D not resolved. Germline V gives CDR1 MGHDK, CDR2 SYGVNS. Between the trimmed V and J ends, which lost 3 bases and 2 bases, there was a span of 5 bases. The CDR3 is 12 residues long. CDR3 residues: CASSDMTYEQYF. The CDR3, as DNA: TGTGCCAGCAGTGACATGACCTACGAGCAGTACTTC.

This clone was found a few times. The genes are TRBV29-1 and TRBJ1-2; TRBD1 might be the D (5 bases). This CDR3 is built from 12 residues. V lost 3 bases and J lost 5, with 10 bases in between. CDR1 is SQVTM, CDR2 ANQGSEA, per germline. Written as DNA, the CDR3 is TGCAGCGTTGACGCGGACAAATATGGCTACACCTTC. Its translation: CSVDADKYGYTF.

The V and J genes are TRBV18 and TRBJ1-1; 9 positions match TRBD1. The CDR3 sequence is 13 residues long. V lost 0 bases, J lost 12 bases, and 5 bases stayed unmatched. Germline V lookup: CDR1 KGHSH, CDR2 LQKENI. DNA of the CDR3: TGTGCCAGCTCACCACCGACAGGGGGTCCGACTTTCTTT. Encoded protein: CASSPPTGGPTFF.

This rearrangement joins TRBV11-2 to TRBJ2-1; either TRBD1 or TRBD2 may fit D (5 bases each). V was pared by 8 bases and J by 0 bases, with 8 bases between. This CDR3 comprises 13 residues. Germline CDR1 is SGHAT and CDR2 is FQNNGV. The CDR3 sequence: CASQGDSYNEQFF. CDR3 coding DNA: TGTGCCAGCCAGGGAGACTCCTACAATGAGCAGTTCTTC.

The chain links TRBV28 to TRBJ2-7, with D tentatively TRBD2 (6 bases). CDR1 is MDHEN and CDR2 is SYDVKM in the germline V gene. Trimming pared 6 bases from V and 4 bases from J, leaving 7 bases between. This CDR3 has 11 residues. CDR3 amino acids: CASRRGYEQYF. The CDR3 nucleotides are TGTGCCAGCAGACGGGGGTACGAGCAGTACTTC.

This chain uses TRBV10-3 with TRBJ2-7, with 14 bases matching TRBD2. This CDR3 is 15 amino acids long. In germline, CDR1 is ENHRY, CDR2 SYGVKD. The ends lost 3 bases at V and 5 bases at J; junction bases unmatched: 3. The CDR3 protein is CAISEGLAGGHEQYF. CDR3 DNA sequence: TGTGCCATCAGTGAAGGACTAGCGGGAGGTCACGAGCAGTACTTC.

The gene calls are TRBV9 and TRBJ2-7; no firm D call. Trimming shortened V by 0 bases and J by 3 bases, and 10 bases separated the two germline ends. The CDR3 is 14 amino acids. Per the germline V gene, CDR1 is SGDLS and CDR2 is YYNGEE. In nucleotides, the CDR3 is TGTGCCAGCAGCGTAGAGGCAGGTGACTACGAGCAGTACTTC. Its translation: CASSVEAGDYEQYF.

The V call is TRBV6-5, the J call TRBJ1-2, with 7 bases identical to TRBD1. CDR1 is MNHEY and CDR2 is SVGAGI in the germline V gene. The ends lost 4 bases at V and 4 bases at J; junction bases unmatched: 6. This CDR3 is built from 14 residues. CDR3 region: CASSFSQGIYGYTF. In DNA, the CDR3 is TGTGCCAGCAGTTTTTCACAGGGGATCTATGGCTACACCTTC.